This TCR beta chain emerged from a study of T cell responses to AZD1222 COVID-19 vaccine listed by TCRdb under 2021. The study in broad terms: TCR sequencing covered fewer than 250 trial participants: around 210 given two doses of AZD1222 and approximately 25 given two doses of MenACWY control vaccine. Trial participants were enrolled by age into 18-55, 56-69 and 70-plus year subgroups, with about 150, 28 and 57 TCR-sequenced participants respectively. Study-level results and caveats: The vaccine-associated CD4 TCRs covered the entire spike protein, and the dominant responses fell in regions 160-218 and 743-854. The 56-69-year group was small, and its depth increase did not reach significance, likely because of low power. Reportedly, almost half of the unique spike-specific TCRs recognized epitopes lying outside the regions that are mutated in the B.1.351 and B.1.1.7 variants. Participants were mostly white British, with more females than males. The authors suggested clonal diversity may have been underestimated. After two AZD1222 doses, both the breadth and the depth of spike-specific TCRs were significantly higher than at day 0 and than in MenACWY recipients. Conclusions about previously exposed vaccinees were limited because only a handful of AZD1222 recipients were SARS-CoV-2 seropositive at baseline. No day 14 peak-response samples were available, so repertoires were characterized only after the peak T cell response.

About this clone itself: The target of this receptor is not known. The sample holds no much larger clone one base away, and base qualities are not on file.

The CDR3 goes from the cysteine to the phenylalanine over 13 residues. The read is trimmed to its CDR3 DNA, 39 bases read in frame from base 1. The germline V gene (reference sequence) sets CDR1 to LNHDA and CDR2 to SQIVND. After removal of 5 bases from V and 4 bases from J, the junction retains 4 bases not matched to a gene. The CDR3 regions of human TCRbeta chains were analyzed by immunosequencing. The study's processing was this. TCRs in the repertoires were matched against a reference library of SARS-CoV-2-specific TCRs that had been generated with the MIRA antigen-specificity platform. Breadth was defined as the fraction of unique TCRs that were SARS-CoV-2-associated, and depth was defined as the fraction of total T cells that were SARS-CoV-2-associated. Using the MIRA data, each spike-specific TCR was assigned both to the spike region to which the TCR was reactive and to a CD4 or CD8 class. Log10-transformed breadth and depth values were compared by one-way ANOVA with Sidak's multiple comparisons tests. TCRdb retrieved this table from immuneACCESS and kept in-frame rearrangements only. Not all clones are present; in checked studies, unresolved V genes account for under half, and no reason is known for the remainder. That table gives V, J and clone size, and the DNA gave D and trimming. The table for this sample lists 100,000 to 150,000 clones; approximately 85% of them were counted only once. The top ten constitute approximately 4.7% of the sample.

Taken with the paper, the label for time point translates to: about 28 days (+/-7) after the second vaccine dose. AZD1222 recipients whose second dose came at about 4 weeks and those whose second dose came at about 12 weeks were combined into one group, since spike-specific TCR depth and breadth did not differ between the two schedules. The vaccinee samples were drawn from two UK trials, COV001 and COV002, one of which was a single-blind randomized controlled phase 2/3 trial testing AZD1222 (ChAdOx1 nCoV-19) in healthy adults. For TCRbeta chain sequencing, PBMC samples were collected from trial participants at day 0 and at day 28 after the second dose.

Sample: peripheral blood, taken 28 days after the second AZD1222 dose. The sequence links TRBV19 to TRBJ1-2, and 7 junction bases match TRBD1. The TCR was taken from an adult who received the AZD1222 COVID-19 vaccine. The nucleotide sequence reads as follows: TGTGCCAGTAGTTCGGGACAGTCCTATGGCTACACCTTC. Translated, it reads CASSSGQSYGYTF.